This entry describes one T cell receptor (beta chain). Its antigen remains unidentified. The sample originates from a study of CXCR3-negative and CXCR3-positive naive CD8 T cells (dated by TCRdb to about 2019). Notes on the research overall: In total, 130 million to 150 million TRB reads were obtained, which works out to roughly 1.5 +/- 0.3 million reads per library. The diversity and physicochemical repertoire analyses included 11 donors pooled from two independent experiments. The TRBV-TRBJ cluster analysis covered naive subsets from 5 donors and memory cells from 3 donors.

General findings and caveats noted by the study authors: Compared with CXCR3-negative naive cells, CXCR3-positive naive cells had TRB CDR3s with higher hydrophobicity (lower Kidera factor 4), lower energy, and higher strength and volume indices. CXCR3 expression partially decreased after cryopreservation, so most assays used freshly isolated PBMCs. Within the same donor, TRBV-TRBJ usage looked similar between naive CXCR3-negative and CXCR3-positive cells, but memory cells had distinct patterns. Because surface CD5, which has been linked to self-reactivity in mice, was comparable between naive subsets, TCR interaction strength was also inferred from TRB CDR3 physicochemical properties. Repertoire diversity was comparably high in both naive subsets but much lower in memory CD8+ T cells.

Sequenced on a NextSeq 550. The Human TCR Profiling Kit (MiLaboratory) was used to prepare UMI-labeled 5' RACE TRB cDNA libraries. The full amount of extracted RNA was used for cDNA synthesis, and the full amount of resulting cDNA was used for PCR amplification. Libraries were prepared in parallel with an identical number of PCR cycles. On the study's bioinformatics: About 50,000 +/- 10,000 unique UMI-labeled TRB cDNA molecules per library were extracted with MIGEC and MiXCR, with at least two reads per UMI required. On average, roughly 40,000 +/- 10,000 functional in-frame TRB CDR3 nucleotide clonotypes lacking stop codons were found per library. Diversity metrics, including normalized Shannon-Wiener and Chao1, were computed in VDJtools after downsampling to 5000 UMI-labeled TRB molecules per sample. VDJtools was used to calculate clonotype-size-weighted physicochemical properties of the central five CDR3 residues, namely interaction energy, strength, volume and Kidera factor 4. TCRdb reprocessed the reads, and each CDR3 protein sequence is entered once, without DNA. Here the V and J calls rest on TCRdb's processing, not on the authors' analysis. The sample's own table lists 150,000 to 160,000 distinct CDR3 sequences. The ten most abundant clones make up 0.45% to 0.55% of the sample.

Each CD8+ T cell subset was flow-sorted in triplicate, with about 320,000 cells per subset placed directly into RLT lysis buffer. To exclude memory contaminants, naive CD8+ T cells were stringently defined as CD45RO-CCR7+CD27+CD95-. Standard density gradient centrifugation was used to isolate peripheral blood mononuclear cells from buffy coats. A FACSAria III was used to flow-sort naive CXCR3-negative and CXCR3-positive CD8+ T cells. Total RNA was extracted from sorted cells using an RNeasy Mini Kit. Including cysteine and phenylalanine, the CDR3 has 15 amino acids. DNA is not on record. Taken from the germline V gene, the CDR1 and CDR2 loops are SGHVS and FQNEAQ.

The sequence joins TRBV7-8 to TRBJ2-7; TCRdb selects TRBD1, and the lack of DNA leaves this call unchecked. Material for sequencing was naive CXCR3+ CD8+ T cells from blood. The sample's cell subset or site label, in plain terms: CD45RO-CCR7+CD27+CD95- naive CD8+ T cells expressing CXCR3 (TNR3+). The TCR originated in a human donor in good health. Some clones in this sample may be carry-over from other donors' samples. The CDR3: CARSDLGTGYYEQYF. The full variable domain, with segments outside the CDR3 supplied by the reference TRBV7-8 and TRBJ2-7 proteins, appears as GAGVSQSPRYKVAKRGQDVALRCDPISGHVSLFWYQQALGQGPEFLTYFQNEAQLDKSGLPSDRFFAERPEGSVSTLKIQRTQQEDSAVYLCARSDLGTGYYEQYFGPGTRLTVT.